Sequencing of this T cell receptor beta chain was carried out in a study of OX40 agonist ivuxolimab in advanced cancers. About the research overall: Subjects had a mean age of around 63 years, with a range of about 23 to 79; just over 80% were male. Notes on the study in general: On average, CD8+ T cells showed a greater number of expanded clones than CD4+.

Autoimmune disease history or systemic immunosuppression led to patients being barred. Points on this clone: Its specificity is not known.

CDR3 length: 13 amino acids. The J segment lost 4 bases and the V segment lost 3 bases, leaving 1 base of the junction unmatched. Germline V gene sequence: CDR1 MGHDK, CDR2 SYGVNS. Method: immunoSEQ multiplex PCR; TCRdb's copy keeps in-frame clones and lacks some. The table shows approximately 40,000 clones, with over 80% occurring only once. The source of this sequence is an adult with an advanced solid tumor such as melanoma, head and neck, liver or kidney cancer. The sequencing used CD4+ or CD8+ T cells sorted from blood, collected in a trial of the OX40 agonist ivuxolimab. This chain links TRBV25-1 with TRBJ2-5, with 8 bases aligning to TRBD1. The CDR3 is CASSDGQGETQYF. The CDR3 nucleotides are TGTGCCAGCAGTGATGGACAGGGAGAGACCCAGTACTTC.